These 12 T cell receptor beta chains share one sample of origin, sequenced in a study of T cell repertoires in cytomegalovirus infection. One entry per CDR3 protein, called by TCRdb with MiXCR from the reads. The sample has hundreds of thousands of distinct CDR3 sequences, about 33% seen once. Which antigens these TCRs recognize remains unknown. Sequencing was performed on cultured PBMCs, taken from culture after CMV antigen stimulation. The receptors shown here come from a human donor in good health (CMV status not recorded). Some clones in this sample may be carry-over from other donors' samples.

The chain couples TRBV7-2 to TRBJ1-2; weak D call: TRBD1 (6 bases). Germline CDR1 is SGHTA and CDR2 is FQGNSA. The CDR3 contains 13 residues. V was shortened by 5 bases and J by 8 bases, with 15 bases between the two germline ends. CDR3 nucleotide sequence: TGTGCCAGCAGCAAGGGACACCTGGGAGGCTACACCTTC. Its protein is CASSKGHLGGYTF.

CDR3 residues: CASTPLRTSGSVDTQYF. CDR3 in DNA: TGTGCCAGTACCCCACTGAGGACTAGCGGGAGCGTAGATACGCAGTATTTT. The chain carries TRBV19 and TRBJ2-3, with 13 positions matching TRBD2. CDR1 is LNHDA, CDR2 SQIVND, per germline (reference sequence). The CDR3 contains 17 residues. Germline trimming cut 7 bases from V and 5 bases from J; bases unmatched to any gene: 12.

The chain uses TRBV7-2 and TRBJ2-5; 9 nucleotides match TRBD2. J was trimmed by 0 bases and V by 5 bases; bases with no gene match: 7. CDR3 size: 16 residues. Germline loops: CDR1 SGHTA, CDR2 FQGNSA. The CDR3 here is CASSLNSGGNQETQYF. The CDR3 coding sequence is TGTGCCAGCAGCCTAAATAGCGGGGGTAACCAAGAGACCCAGTACTTC.

The chain uses TRBV11-3 and TRBJ2-1; 13 positions agree with TRBD2. Germline CDR1 is SGHNT and CDR2 is YENEEA. The CDR3 sequence is 16 residues long. V trimming: 5 bases; J trimming: 7 bases; junction bases outside the gene matches: 8. Here the CDR3 reads CASSQRLAGGGNEQFF. CDR3 nucleotides: TGTGCCAGCAGCCAACGACTAGCGGGAGGAGGAAATGAGCAGTTCTTC.

This clonotype occurred a few times. The chain joins TRBV5-5 to TRBJ2-7; TRBD2 matches at 11 bases. J lost 0 bases, V lost 1 base, and 6 bases had no gene match. Germline V gives CDR1 SGHKS, CDR2 YYEKEE (reference sequence). There are 17 residues in the CDR3. The CDR3 nucleotides are TGTGCCAGCAGCTTGATCACTAGCGGGAGTCTCTCCTACGAGCAGTACTTC. Translation: CASSLITSGSLSYEQYF. Full variable domain (outside the CDR3, taken from reference TRBV5-5 and TRBJ2-7): DAGVTQSPTHLIKTRGQQVTLRCSPISGHKSVSWYQQVLGQGPQFIFQYYEKEERGRGNFPDRFSARQFPNYSSELNVNALLLGDSALYLCASSLITSGSLSYEQYFGPGTRLTVT.

V usage is TRBV18 and J usage is TRBJ1-5; D is perhaps TRBD1 (5 bases). Germline assignment: CDR1 KGHSH and CDR2 LQKENI. V was pared by 1 base and J by 4 bases, with 11 bases between. The CDR3 loop spans 15 amino acids. CDR3 bases: TGTGCCAGCTCACCACGGGGGGTCAATAATCAGCCCCAGCATTTT. Its translation is CASSPRGVNNQPQHF.

This clonotype came up a few times. The CDR3, as DNA: TGTGCCAGCCGGCACGGGGGTGACGGGGAGCTGTTTTTT. Protein sequence: CASRHGGDGELFF. This chain connects TRBV11-3 to TRBJ2-2; the D gene is possibly TRBD2 (6 bases). The CDR3 is made up of 13 amino acids. Trimming stripped 8 bases from V and 7 bases from J, with 14 bases between. Germline CDR1 and CDR2: SGHNT and YENEEA.

This chain connects TRBV19 to TRBJ2-7; D remains unclear. V lost 4 bases and J lost 2, with 9 bases in between. Germline-derived CDR1 and CDR2 are LNHDA and SQIVND (reference sequence). The CDR3 runs 13 residues. CDR3 sequence (DNA): TGTGCCAGTAGTACCGACATAGCCTACGAGCAGTACTTC. Translating gives CASSTDIAYEQYF. Full variable domain (outside the CDR3, taken from reference TRBV19 and TRBJ2-7): DGGITQSPKYLFRKEGQNVTLSCEQNLNHDAMYWYRQDPGQGLRLIYYSQIVNDFQKGDIAEGYSVSREKKESFPLTVTSAQKNPTAFYLCASSTDIAYEQYFGPGTRLTVT.

The V and J genes are TRBV6-2 or TRBV6-3 and TRBJ1-5; D is unresolved. CDR3 length: 16 residues. Germline values: CDR1 MNHEY, CDR2 SVGEGT. V lost 2 bases and J 0 bases, leaving 11 bases between the germline ends. The CDR3 sequence: CASSYLGPYSNQPQHF. Here the CDR3 DNA reads TGTGCCAGCAGTTACCTTGGACCCTATAGCAATCAGCCCCAGCATTTT.

This clonotype appeared a few times. The chain recombines TRBV7-8 with TRBJ2-6; no firm D call. This CDR3 spans 14 amino acids. Germline V gives CDR1 SGHVS, CDR2 FQNEAQ. V gave up 1 base and J gave up 5 bases, with 6 bases separating them. The DNA for the CDR3 is TGTGCCAGCAGCTTAGAGAATCGGGCCAACGTCCTGACTTTC. Translating gives CASSLENRANVLTF.

This chain links TRBV4-2 with TRBJ1-3; D gene ambiguous. Trimming took off 2 bases at V and 0 bases at J, with 8 bases between the two ends. Germline V gene lookup returns CDR1 LGHNA and CDR2 YNFKEQ. The CDR3 extends over 15 amino acids. The CDR3 reads CASSQMTDSGNTIYF. DNA for the CDR3: TGTGCCAGCAGCCAAATGACGGACTCTGGAAACACCATATATTTT.

The V gene is TRBV28, the J gene TRBJ2-3; D might be TRBD2 (6 bases). Germline V gene lookup returns CDR1 MDHEN and CDR2 SYDVKM. The CDR3 extends over 16 amino acids. Deletions cut 1 base from V and 2 bases from J, with 13 bases between. This CDR3 is CASSLSVAGITDTQYF. Written as DNA, the CDR3 is TGTGCCAGCAGTTTATCGGTGGCGGGAATCACAGATACGCAGTATTTT. Full variable domain (rest looked up from reference TRBV28 and TRBJ2-3): DVKVTQSSRYLVKRTGEKVFLECVQDMDHENMFWYRQDPGLGLRLIYFSYDVKMKEKGDIPEGYSVSREKKERFSLILESASTNQTSMYLCASSLSVAGITDTQYFGPGTRLTVL.